This entry describes one T cell receptor (beta chain). The antigen is unknown. The whole isolated RNA underwent reverse transcription, so sequencing captured expressed TCRB transcripts. Produced via immunoSEQ multiplex PCR; TCRdb's table is partial and in-frame only. The profile covers 310,000 or so clones, with roughly 8% appearing a single time and approximately 0.44% taken by the ten largest. The sample belongs to a study of beta chain features in type 1 diabetes. Background on the study: Patients and healthy donors were similar in age, gender and cell yields. Examination covered almost 110,000,000 sorted cells spanning all samples. Study-level findings and limits: In all four CD4+ subsets, TCRB CDR3 length was significantly, moderately reduced in type 1 diabetes.

V lost 5 bases, J lost 8 bases, and 14 bases stayed unmatched. The CDR3 length is 16 residues. Per the germline V gene, CDR1 is SGHTA and CDR2 is FQGTGA. It was one heparinised blood draw, averaging around 100 mL, that each donor gave. Material for sequencing was central memory CD4+ T cells from blood. This rearrangement joins TRBV7-3 to TRBJ2-1; TRBD2 matches 8 bases. This sequence originates from a woman aged 18-29 years in good health. The chain's CDR3 is CASSPAGTRGVDEQFF. The CDR3 DNA sequence: TGTGCCAGCAGCCCGGCCGGGACTAGAGGTGTGGATGAGCAGTTCTTC.